The text below deals with one TCR beta chain. This CDR3 is built from 18 residues. CDR1 and CDR2 from the germline V gene are LNHDA and SQIVND (reference sequence). V lost 0 bases, J lost 2 bases, and 9 bases stayed unmatched. The sample is drawn from a study of blood T cell repertoires in COVID-19. The overall study: Acute and convalescent COVID-19 specimens originated in the United States, Italy and Spain.

Source study methods: Amplification with reference gene primers provided the estimates of nucleated cell counts. The assay was immunoSEQ multiplex PCR, and TCRdb's table has in-frame clones only and misses some. V and J calls and clone size are those listed in that table; D and trimming were worked out from the DNA. Among 90,000 to 110,000 clones listed, roughly 88% were seen once. This receptor was taken from a woman aged 80 or over with active or convalescent COVID-19. The sample comprised peripheral blood. V and J are TRBV19 and TRBJ2-2; 7 bases match TRBD1. CDR3 region: CASSIDWDRSVNTGELFF. The CDR3 region has the DNA TGTGCCAGTAGTATAGATTGGGACAGATCCGTTAACACCGGGGAGCTGTTTTTT.